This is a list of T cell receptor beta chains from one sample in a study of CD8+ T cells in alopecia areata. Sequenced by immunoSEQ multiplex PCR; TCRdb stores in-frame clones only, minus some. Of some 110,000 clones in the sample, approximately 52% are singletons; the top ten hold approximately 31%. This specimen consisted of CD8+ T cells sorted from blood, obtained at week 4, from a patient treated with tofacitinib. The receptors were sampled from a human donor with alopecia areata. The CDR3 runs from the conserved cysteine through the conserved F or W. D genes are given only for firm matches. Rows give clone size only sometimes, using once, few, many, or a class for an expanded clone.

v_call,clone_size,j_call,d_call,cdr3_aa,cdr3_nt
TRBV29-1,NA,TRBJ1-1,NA,CSVEFVSQGFENTEAFF,TGCAGCGTTGAGTTTGTGTCACAGGGATTTGAGAACACTGAAGCTTTCTTT
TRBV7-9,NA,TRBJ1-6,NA,CASSRALGRPLHF,TGTGCCAGCAGCCGGGCCCTAGGAAGACCCCTCCACTTT
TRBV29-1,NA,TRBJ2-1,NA,CSVGWVEHNEQFF,TGCAGCGTTGGGTGGGTAGAACATAATGAGCAGTTCTTC
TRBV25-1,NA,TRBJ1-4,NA,CASSESSGGANEKLFF,TGTGCCAGCAGTGAATCCTCAGGTGGAGCTAATGAAAAACTGTTTTTT
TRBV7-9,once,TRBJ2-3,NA,CASRGAGDTQYF,TGTGCCAGTCGGGGGGCCGGAGATACGCAGTATTTT
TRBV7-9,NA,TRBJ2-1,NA,CASSSPGILAPFF,TGTGCCAGCAGCTCGCCGGGCATCCTAGCCCCGTTCTTC
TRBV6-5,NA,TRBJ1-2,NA,CASSYSPETNYGYTF,TGTGCCAGCAGTTACTCTCCCGAAACTAACTATGGCTACACCTTC
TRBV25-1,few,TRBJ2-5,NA,CASSGDPEAQETQYF,TGTGCCAGCAGTGGGGACCCCGAGGCCCAAGAGACCCAGTACTTC
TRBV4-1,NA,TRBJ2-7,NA,CASSQAARSSYEQYF,TGCGCCAGCAGCCAGGCCGCTAGGAGCTCCTACGAGCAGTACTTC
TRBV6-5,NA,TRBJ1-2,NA,CASGAAANYGYTF,TGTGCCAGCGGGGCAGCCGCTAACTATGGCTACACCTTC
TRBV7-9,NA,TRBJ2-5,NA,CASRDLQGHQETQYF,TGTGCCAGCAGAGACCTACAGGGTCACCAAGAGACCCAGTACTTC
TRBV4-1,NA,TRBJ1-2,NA,CASSQPWKTGYGYTF,TGCGCCAGCAGCCAACCTTGGAAGACAGGCTATGGCTACACCTTC
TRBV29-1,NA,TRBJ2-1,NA,CSVEEEYNEQFF,TGCAGCGTTGAAGAGGAGTACAATGAGCAGTTCTTC
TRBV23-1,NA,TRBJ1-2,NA,CAHDPGGRYGYTF,TGCGCCCACGACCCGGGGGGGAGGTATGGCTACACCTTC
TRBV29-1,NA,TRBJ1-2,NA,CSVPSGRGGYTF,TGCAGCGTTCCGAGTGGGAGAGGAGGCTACACCTTC
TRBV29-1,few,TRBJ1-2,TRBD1,CSGSNEDRANYGYTF,TGCAGCGGGTCAAACGAGGACAGGGCGAACTATGGCTACACCTTC
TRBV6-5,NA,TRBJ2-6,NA,CASSYETVSGANVLTF,TGTGCCAGCAGTTACGAGACAGTATCTGGGGCCAACGTCCTGACTTTC
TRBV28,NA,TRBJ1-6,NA,CASSLRTANSPLHF,TGTGCCAGCAGCCTACGGACAGCGAATTCACCCCTCCACTTT
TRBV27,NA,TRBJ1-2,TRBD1,CASSLATGDYYGYTF,TGTGCCAGCAGTTTGGCGACAGGGGACTACTATGGCTACACCTTC
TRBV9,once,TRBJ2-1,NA,CASSVAVGDYNEQFF,TGTGCCAGCAGCGTAGCTGTGGGAGATTACAATGAGCAGTTCTTC
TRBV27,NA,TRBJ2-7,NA,CASSLEGSYEQYF,TGTGCCAGCAGTTTAGAGGGTTCCTACGAGCAGTACTTC
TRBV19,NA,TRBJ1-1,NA,CASGTALGIAWAFF,TGTGCCAGTGGGACGGCCCTCGGTATCGCATGGGCTTTCTTT
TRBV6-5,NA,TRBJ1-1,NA,CASSYPGAEAFF,TGTGCCAGCAGTTACCCAGGGGCTGAAGCTTTCTTT
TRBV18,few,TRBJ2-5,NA,CASSPTRAGGETQYF,TGTGCCAGCTCACCGACCCGGGCAGGAGGAGAGACCCAGTACTTC
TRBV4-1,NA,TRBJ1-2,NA,CASSQGLGVAYGYTF,TGCGCCAGCAGCCAAGGGCTTGGGGTGGCGTATGGCTACACCTTC
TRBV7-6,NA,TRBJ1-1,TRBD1,CASSPGQGNTEAFF,TGTGCCAGCTCTCCGGGACAGGGGAACACTGAAGCTTTCTTT
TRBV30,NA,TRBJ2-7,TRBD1,CAWTPGQQLYEQYF,TGTGCCTGGACTCCGGGACAGCAACTCTACGAGCAGTACTTC
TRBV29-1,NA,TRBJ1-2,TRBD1,CSVEPPWDRPGGYTF,TGCAGCGTTGAACCTCCCTGGGACAGACCCGGGGGCTACACCTTC
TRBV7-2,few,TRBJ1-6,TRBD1,CASSGQGASPLHF,TGTGCCAGCAGCGGACAGGGTGCTTCACCCCTCCACTTT
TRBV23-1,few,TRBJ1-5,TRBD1,CASNDGTGDQPQHF,TGCGCCAGCAACGACGGGACAGGAGACCAGCCCCAGCATTTT
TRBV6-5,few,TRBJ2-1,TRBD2,CASSYSSSGGHNEQFF,TGTGCCAGCAGTTACTCTTCTAGCGGGGGCCACAATGAGCAGTTCTTC
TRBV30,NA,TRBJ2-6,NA,CAWSSGAGANVLTF,TGTGCCTGGAGTTCAGGAGCTGGGGCCAACGTCCTGACTTTC
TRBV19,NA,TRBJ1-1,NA,CASTVIGGLNTEAFF,TGTGCCAGTACCGTCATAGGGGGGTTGAACACTGAAGCTTTCTTT
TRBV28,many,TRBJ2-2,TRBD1,CATQTGEFTGELFF,TGTGCCACCCAGACAGGGGAATTCACCGGGGAGCTGTTTTTT
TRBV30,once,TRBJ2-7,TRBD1,CAWSVPDRAYEQYF,TGTGCCTGGAGTGTACCGGACAGGGCCTACGAGCAGTACTTC
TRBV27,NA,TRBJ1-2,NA,CVTSPPGAPYGYTF,TGTGTCACCAGCCCGCCGGGGGCTCCTTATGGCTACACCTTC
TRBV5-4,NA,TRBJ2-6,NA,CASSQDASSGANVLTF,TGCGCCAGCAGCCAAGACGCGAGCTCTGGGGCCAACGTCCTGACTTTC
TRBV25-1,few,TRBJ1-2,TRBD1,CASSPGGGYTF,TGTGCCAGCAGCCCAGGGGGCGGCTACACCTTC
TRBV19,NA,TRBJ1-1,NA,CASSIRDMNTEAFF,TGTGCCAGTAGTATTCGGGACATGAACACTGAAGCTTTCTTT
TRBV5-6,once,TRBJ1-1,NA,CASRHRVRNTEAFF,TGTGCCAGCAGACACAGGGTCCGGAACACTGAAGCTTTCTTT
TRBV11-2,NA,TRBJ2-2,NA,CASSLVGSTGELFF,TGTGCCAGCAGCTTAGTGGGGTCCACCGGGGAGCTGTTTTTT
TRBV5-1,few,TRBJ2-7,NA,CASSLDRPHEQYF,TGCGCCAGCAGCTTGGACAGGCCGCACGAGCAGTACTTC